Below, 31 T cell receptor beta chains from the same sample are listed, as sequenced in a study of shared clonotypes between healthy human individuals. Sequenced by immunoSEQ multiplex PCR; TCRdb stores in-frame clones only, minus some. The sample shows roughly 1.4 million clones, 98% of them seen only once. Input material: naive CD4+ T cells sorted from blood. The sample's subset: CD45RA+ positively selected. These receptor sequences come from a man aged 25-40 years in good health.

The chain employs TRBV27 and TRBJ2-1, with a weak D call TRBD1 (5 bases). Trimming removed 3 bases from V and 4 bases from J, with 10 bases in between. Germline CDR1 reads MNHEY; CDR2 reads SMNVEV (reference sequence). The length of the CDR3 is 14 residues. This CDR3 is CASSFLGAYNEQFF. The CDR3 coding sequence is TGTGCCAGCAGTTTCTTAGGGGCATACAATGAGCAGTTCTTC.

This clone came up once. V gene TRBV7-2 combines with J gene TRBJ1-5; the D gene is possibly TRBD1 (6 bases). V lost 6 bases to trimming and J lost 6 bases, with 15 bases between them. Germline V gene data show CDR1 as SGHTA and CDR2 as FQGNSA. This CDR3 comprises 14 residues. The CDR3 region is CASSSPGQFQPQHF. The CDR3 nucleotides are TGTGCCAGCAGTAGTCCCGGACAGTTTCAGCCCCAGCATTTT.

The J gene is TRBJ2-1, the V gene TRBV5-1; D call uncertain. The CDR3 is 13 amino acids. V lost 4 bases and J lost 5, with 10 bases in between. Germline V gene sequence: CDR1 SGHRS, CDR2 YFSETQ. The CDR3 nucleotides read TGCGCCAGCAGCCCGGACGGCAACAATGAGCAGTTCTTC. Translated, it gives CASSPDGNNEQFF.

V usage is TRBV18 and J usage is TRBJ2-6; D possibly corresponds to TRBD1 (6 bases). CDR3 length: 18 amino acids. Germline V gene data show CDR1 as KGHSH and CDR2 as LQKENI. Trimming removed 2 bases from V and 0 bases from J, with 14 bases in between. For the CDR3, the DNA is TGTGCCAGCTCACCATTGCCCAGGGGTAGCTCTGGGGCCAACGTCCTGACTTTC. Encoded protein: CASSPLPRGSSGANVLTF.

As DNA, the CDR3 is TGTGCCAGCGGGATACGACGAGGCCAAGAGACCCAGTACTTC. Translating it yields CASGIRRGQETQYF. The chain employs TRBV2 and TRBJ2-5; D unclear. This CDR3 comprises 14 residues. V lost 8 bases and J 1 base, leaving 14 bases between the germline ends. Germline values: CDR1 SNHLY, CDR2 FYNNEI.

A few counts support this clone. This sample includes further DNA sequences coding for the same CDR3. As DNA, the CDR3 is TGTGCCAGTAGTATGGGCGGGAGCTCCTACGAGCAGTACTTC. This codes for CASSMGGSSYEQYF. The chain links TRBV19 to TRBJ2-7; 7 nucleotides line up with TRBD2. Germline CDR1 reads LNHDA; CDR2 reads SQIVND (reference sequence). The CDR3 length is 14 residues. The V gene end was trimmed by 3 bases and the J gene end by 0 bases; junction bases not matched to a gene: 2.

The rearrangement uses TRBV6-5 and TRBJ2-1; D unresolved. The CDR3 loop spans 11 amino acids. V lost 0 bases, J lost 10 bases, and 4 bases lay in between. Germline CDR1 and CDR2: MNHEY and SVGAGI. CDR3 region: CASSYSLEQFF. CDR3 bases: TGTGCCAGCAGTTACTCACTCGAGCAGTTCTTC.

The V call is TRBV9, the J call TRBJ2-3; D may be TRBD2 (5 bases). The ends were cut back, 0 bases at V and 0 bases at J, with 11 bases in the middle. CDR3 length: 16 amino acids. Germline CDR1 SGDLS, CDR2 YYNGEE. The CDR3 sequence: CASSVASGISTDTQYF. The CDR3 nucleotides read TGTGCCAGCAGCGTAGCATCGGGAATTAGCACAGATACGCAGTATTTT.

V gene TRBV6-5 combines with J gene TRBJ2-5, with D perhaps TRBD2 (5 bases). This CDR3 is 14 amino acids long. The germline gives CDR1 MNHEY, CDR2 SVGAGI. Trimming shortened V by 2 bases and J by 7 bases, and 14 bases separated the two germline ends. The CDR3 nucleotides are TGTGCCAGCAGTTACGTCCAACTCCGGGGGACCCAGTACTTC. Protein product: CASSYVQLRGTQYF.

This CDR3 reads CASSVPTSGSQETQYF. The CDR3 region has the DNA TGTGCCAGTAGTGTCCCGACTAGCGGTAGCCAAGAGACCCAGTACTTC. The chain is built from TRBV19 and TRBJ2-5; 9 bases match TRBD2. The CDR3 runs to 16 residues. Germline trimming cut 5 bases from V and 1 base from J; bases unmatched to any gene: 8. The V gene's germline CDR1 is LNHDA and CDR2 SQIVND (reference sequence).

This chain connects TRBV29-1 to TRBJ2-1; TRBD2 matches 7 bases. This CDR3 has 14 residues. Germline V lookup: CDR1 SQVTM, CDR2 ANQGSEA. Trimming at V came to 0 bases and at J to 6 bases, leaving 5 bases not matched to a gene. The CDR3 reads CSVEEGGSGNEQFF. The CDR3 DNA is TGCAGCGTTGAAGAGGGCGGGAGCGGCAATGAGCAGTTCTTC.

The chain joins TRBV6-6 to TRBJ2-7; D gene uncertain. V was clipped by 8 bases and J by 0 bases, with 14 bases between them. This CDR3 has 14 residues. Looked up from germline, CDR1 is MNHNY and CDR2 is SVGAGI (reference sequence). CDR3 residues: CASGRKQASYEQYF. In DNA, the CDR3 is TGTGCCAGCGGTAGGAAGCAGGCCTCCTACGAGCAGTACTTC.

This chain uses TRBV28 with TRBJ1-1; 7 bases align to TRBD1. The V gene end was trimmed by 4 bases and the J gene end by 8 bases; junction bases not matched to a gene: 7. From germline, CDR1 is MDHEN and CDR2 SYDVKM. CDR3 length: 13 amino acids. The CDR3 nucleotides are TGTGCCAGCAGTTGGGACAGAAGCTTGGAAGCTTTCTTT. As protein: CASSWDRSLEAFF.

V gene TRBV10-3 combines with J gene TRBJ2-7; 8 nucleotides align to TRBD2. The germline CDR1 and CDR2 sequences are ENHRY and SYGVKD. The CDR3 runs 14 residues. The V gene end was trimmed by 8 bases and the J gene end by 0 bases; junction bases not matched to a gene: 6. This chain's CDR3 is CAIGIAGSSYEQYF. In DNA, the CDR3 is TGTGCCATCGGCATAGCGGGAAGCTCCTACGAGCAGTACTTC.

The chain combines TRBV28 with TRBJ1-1; D gene uncertain. The length of the CDR3 is 12 residues. Germline-derived CDR1 and CDR2 are MDHEN and SYDVKM. V gave up 8 bases and J gave up 4 bases, with 11 bases separating them. The CDR3 is CASLNRATEAFF. In DNA form, the CDR3 reads TGTGCCAGCCTGAACCGGGCCACTGAAGCTTTCTTT. The variable domain in full, with the rest retrieved from reference TRBV28 and TRBJ1-1, is DVKVTQSSRYLVKRTGEKVFLECVQDMDHENMFWYRQDPGLGLRLIYFSYDVKMKEKGDIPEGYSVSREKKERFSLILESASTNQTSMYLCASLNRATEAFFGQGTRLTVV.

The V and J genes are TRBV10-3 and TRBJ2-4; 8 nucleotides align to TRBD1. CDR3 length: 18 residues. CDR1 is ENHRY, CDR2 SYGVKD, per germline. J lost 1 base, V lost 2 bases, and 10 bases had no gene match. In nucleotides, the CDR3 is TGTGCCATCAGTGAGCACCGGACAGGGTGGGGTGCCAAAAACATTCAGTACTTC. Encoded protein: CAISEHRTGWGAKNIQYF.

The rearrangement links TRBV6-4 to TRBJ1-5; TRBD1 agrees at 9 bases. V shed 4 bases and J 1 base; nucleotides not matched to a gene: 5. The CDR3 spans 16 residues. CDR1 is MRHNA and CDR2 is SNTAGT in the germline V gene. CDR3 protein: CASSATGGASNQPQHF. The CDR3 nucleotides read TGTGCCAGCAGTGCAACAGGGGGCGCGAGCAATCAGCCCCAGCATTTT.

This chain connects TRBV6-1 to TRBJ1-4, with 8 bases aligning to TRBD1. V lost 6 bases, J lost 8 bases, and 8 bases stayed unmatched. Germline V lookup: CDR1 MNHNS, CDR2 SASEGT. The CDR3 is made up of 14 amino acids. CDR3 sequence (DNA): TGTGCCAGCAGCCAGGACAGGGTTCGAGAAAAACTGTTTTTT. This translates into CASSQDRVREKLFF.

The rearrangement joins TRBV7-9 to TRBJ2-7; D not certain. The CDR3 has 15 amino acids. V lost 2 bases to trimming and J lost 0 bases, with 11 bases between them. CDR1 and CDR2 from the germline V gene are SEHNR and FQNEAQ (reference sequence). As DNA, the CDR3 is TGTGCCAGCAGCTTAACGGGTTCTCTCTCCTACGAGCAGTACTTC. It translates to CASSLTGSLSYEQYF.

The chain carries TRBV2 and TRBJ2-7; D uncertain. CDR1 SNHLY and CDR2 FYNNEI come from the germline V gene. The CDR3 is 12 residues long. V lost 7 bases and J lost 3, with 10 bases in between. CDR3: CASTTDFYEQYF. The CDR3 DNA follows: TGTGCCAGCACCACAGACTTCTACGAGCAGTACTTC.

The gene calls are TRBV4-3 and TRBJ2-3, with 7 positions matching TRBD2. From germline, CDR1 is LGHNA and CDR2 YSLEER. This CDR3 spans 16 amino acids. V was pared by 2 bases and J by 0 bases, with 5 bases of the junction left unmatched. CDR3 coding DNA: TGCGCCAGCAGCCAAAACGGGGGACTAAGCACAGATACGCAGTATTTT. Translated: CASSQNGGLSTDTQYF.

V and J are TRBV27 and TRBJ2-7; tentatively, D is TRBD1 (6 bases). Trimming took 4 bases from V and 5 from J, leaving 24 bases between them. This CDR3 region has 17 residues. From germline, CDR1 is MNHEY and CDR2 SMNVEV (reference sequence). CDR3 loop: CASSSYIWDTAGHEQYF. For the CDR3, the DNA is TGTGCCAGCAGTTCCTACATCTGGGACACTGCAGGGCACGAGCAGTACTTC.

The chain has TRBV7-8 and TRBJ2-1; D gene unclear. V was cut by 5 bases and J by 7 bases, with 9 bases left in between. The CDR3 contains 12 residues. Germline lookup yields CDR1 SGHVS and CDR2 FQNEAQ. In nucleotides, the CDR3 is TGTGCCAGCAGCCCCACGTGGAATGAGCAGTTCTTC. This encodes CASSPTWNEQFF.

The chain's CDR3 is CASRRGSGQSQETQYF. The CDR3 nucleotides read TGTGCCAGTAGAAGGGGGTCTGGACAGAGCCAAGAGACCCAGTACTTC. The V gene is TRBV19, the J gene TRBJ2-5; D is possibly TRBD1 (6 bases). Germline V gene sequence: CDR1 LNHDA, CDR2 SQIVND (reference sequence). V lost 6 bases and J lost 1, with 18 bases in between. The CDR3 has 16 amino acids.

V and J are TRBV5-6 and TRBJ1-1, with D maybe TRBD1 (5 bases). The CDR3 consists of 15 residues. V was shortened by 2 bases and J by 5 bases, with 16 bases between the two germline ends. Germline V gives CDR1 SGHDT, CDR2 YYEEEE. The CDR3 nucleotides are TGTGCCAGCAGCTTTCCCCGCGGGGCCAGGACTGAAGCTTTCTTT. Protein sequence: CASSFPRGARTEAFF.

The rearrangement uses TRBV28 and TRBJ2-5, with 13 bases matching TRBD2. This CDR3 is built from 19 residues. V lost 6 bases and J lost 1; bases outside the gene matches: 14. Germline CDR1 and CDR2: MDHEN and SYDVKM. The CDR3 here is CASRKPRTSGGPFQETQYF. The CDR3 bases are TGTGCCAGCAGAAAACCAAGGACTAGCGGGGGCCCCTTCCAAGAGACCCAGTACTTC.

The V and J genes are TRBV11-2 and TRBJ2-1, with D perhaps matching TRBD1 (5 bases). CDR3 length equals 14 residues. V lost 1 base and J 4 bases, leaving 8 bases between the germline ends. Germline CDR1 SGHAT, CDR2 FQNNGV. CDR3 residues: CASSLARVYNEQFF. As DNA, the CDR3 is TGTGCCAGCAGCTTAGCCAGGGTTTACAATGAGCAGTTCTTC.

This chain links TRBV5-1 with TRBJ2-7, with TRBD2 matching over 8 bases. Germline V gene sequence: CDR1 SGHRS, CDR2 YFSETQ. The CDR3 consists of 13 residues. The junction had 5 bases not matched to a gene; V was cut back by 7 bases and J by 2 bases. CDR3 in amino acids: CASASGSTYEQYF. The CDR3 DNA reads TGCGCCAGCGCAAGCGGGAGCACCTACGAGCAGTACTTC. The full variable domain, with the rest looked up from reference TRBV5-1 and TRBJ2-7, is KAGVTQTPRYLIKTRGQQVTLSCSPISGHRSVSWYQQTPGQGLQFLFEYFSETQRNKGNFPGRFSGRQFSNSRSEMNVSTLELGDSALYLCASASGSTYEQYFGPGTRLTVT.

The V and J genes are TRBV5-4 and TRBJ1-1; no firm D call. Trimming removed 7 bases at V and 1 base at J, with 11 bases between. The CDR3 loop spans 13 amino acids. Germline V gene lookup returns CDR1 SGHNT and CDR2 YYREEE (reference sequence). The CDR3 region has the DNA TGTGCCAGCGGAACCCAGGCGAACACTGAAGCTTTCTTT. Translation gives CASGTQANTEAFF.

The chain has TRBV5-8 and TRBJ2-1; possible D gene TRBD1, 6 bases. The V gene's germline CDR1 is SGHTS and CDR2 YDEGEE. V lost 6 bases, J lost 4 bases, and 14 bases lay in between. The CDR3 contains 14 residues. The CDR3: CASTIGGWYNEQFF. DNA of the CDR3: TGTGCCAGCACGATAGGGGGATGGTACAATGAGCAGTTCTTC.

The rearrangement uses TRBV19 and TRBJ2-7; TRBD2 is a possible D gene (5 bases). The germline V gene has CDR1 LNHDA and CDR2 SQIVND (reference sequence). CDR3 size: 13 residues. Trimming removed 6 bases at V and 4 bases at J, with 13 bases between. CDR3 loop: CASRFREGYEQYF. Here the CDR3 DNA reads TGTGCCAGTAGATTTAGAGAGGGTTACGAGCAGTACTTC.